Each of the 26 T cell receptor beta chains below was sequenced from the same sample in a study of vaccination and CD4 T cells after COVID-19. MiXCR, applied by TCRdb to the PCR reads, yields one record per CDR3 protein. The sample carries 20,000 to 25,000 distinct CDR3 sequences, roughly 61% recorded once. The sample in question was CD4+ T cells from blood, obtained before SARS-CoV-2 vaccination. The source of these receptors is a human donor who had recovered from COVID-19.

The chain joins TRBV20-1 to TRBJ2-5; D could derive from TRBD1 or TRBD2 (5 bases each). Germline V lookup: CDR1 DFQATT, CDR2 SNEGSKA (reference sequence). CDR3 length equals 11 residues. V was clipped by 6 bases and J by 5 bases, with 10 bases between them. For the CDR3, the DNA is TGCAGTGCAGGCGAGGGGGAGACCCAGTACTTC. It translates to CSAGEGETQYF.

The DNA for the CDR3 is TGTGCCAGCAGCTCACGGAGGATAGGGGGCGCGGTGGATACGCAGTATTTT. It specifies CASSSRRIGGAVDTQYF. V is TRBV28 and J is TRBJ2-3; TRBD1 aligns across 7 bases. There are 17 residues in the CDR3. Germline CDR1 is MDHEN and CDR2 is SYDVKM. Trimming removed 6 bases from V and 6 bases from J; junction bases left unmatched: 18.

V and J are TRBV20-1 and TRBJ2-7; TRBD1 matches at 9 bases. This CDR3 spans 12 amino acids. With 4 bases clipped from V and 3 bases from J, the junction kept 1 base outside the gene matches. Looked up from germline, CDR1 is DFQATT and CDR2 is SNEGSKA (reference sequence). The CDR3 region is CSATDRGYEQYF. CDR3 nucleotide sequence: TGCAGTGCTACGGACAGGGGCTACGAGCAGTACTTC.

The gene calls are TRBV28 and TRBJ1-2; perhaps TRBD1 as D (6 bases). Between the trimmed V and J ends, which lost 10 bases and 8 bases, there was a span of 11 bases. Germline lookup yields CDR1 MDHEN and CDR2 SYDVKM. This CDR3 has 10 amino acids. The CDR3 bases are TGTGCCACCAGACAGGAGGGCTACACCTTC. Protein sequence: CATRQEGYTF.

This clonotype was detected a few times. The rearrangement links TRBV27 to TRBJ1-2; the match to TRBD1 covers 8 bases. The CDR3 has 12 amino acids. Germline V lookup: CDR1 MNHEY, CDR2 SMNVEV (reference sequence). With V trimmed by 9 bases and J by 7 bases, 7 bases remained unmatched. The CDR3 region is CASSTGVGGYTF. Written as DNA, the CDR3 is TGTGCCAGTTCGACAGGGGTGGGTGGCTACACCTTC.

In DNA, the CDR3 is TGTGCCACCCATGATTACAGGGTAACGGGCTACACCTTC. It specifies CATHDYRVTGYTF. The rearrangement joins TRBV6-1 to TRBJ1-2; D possibly corresponds to TRBD1 (6 bases). CDR1 is MNHNS, CDR2 SASEGT, per germline. The CDR3 contains 13 residues. The V and J ends lost 10 bases and 8 bases respectively, with 20 bases between them.

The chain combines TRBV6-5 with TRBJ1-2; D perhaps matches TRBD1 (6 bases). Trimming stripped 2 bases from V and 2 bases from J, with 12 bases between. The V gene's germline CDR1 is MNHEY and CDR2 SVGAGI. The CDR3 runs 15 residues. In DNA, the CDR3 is TGTGCCAGCAGTTACCACTCCGGACAGAACTATGGCTACACCTTC. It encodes CASSYHSGQNYGYTF.

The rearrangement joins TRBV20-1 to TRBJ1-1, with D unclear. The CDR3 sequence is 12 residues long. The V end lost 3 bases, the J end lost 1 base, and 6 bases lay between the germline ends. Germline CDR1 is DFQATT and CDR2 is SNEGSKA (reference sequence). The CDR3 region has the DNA TGCAGTGCTAGCCAGAGGAACACTGAAGCTTTCTTT. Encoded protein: CSASQRNTEAFF.

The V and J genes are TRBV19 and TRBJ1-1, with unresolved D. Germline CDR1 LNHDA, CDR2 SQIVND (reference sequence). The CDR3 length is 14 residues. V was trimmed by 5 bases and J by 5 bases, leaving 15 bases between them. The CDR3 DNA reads TGTGCCAGTAGTTTTGCCGGGATGAGTACTGAAGCTTTCTTT. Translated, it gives CASSFAGMSTEAFF.

The CDR3 reads CASKSGGDGSGYTF. CDR3 sequence (DNA): TGTGCCAGTAAGTCGGGAGGAGATGGGTCTGGCTACACCTTC. The J gene is TRBJ1-2, the V gene TRBV19; D is unresolved. CDR1 and CDR2 (germline): LNHDA, SQIVND (reference sequence). Trimming took off 7 bases at V and 7 bases at J, with 19 bases between the two ends. CDR3 length equals 14 residues.

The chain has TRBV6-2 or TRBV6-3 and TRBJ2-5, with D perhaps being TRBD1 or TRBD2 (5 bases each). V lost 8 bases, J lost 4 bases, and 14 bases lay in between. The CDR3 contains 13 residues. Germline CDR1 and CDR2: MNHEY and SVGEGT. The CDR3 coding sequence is TGTGCCAGCTCCTACCCGGGGCGAGAGACCCAGTACTTC. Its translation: CASSYPGRETQYF.

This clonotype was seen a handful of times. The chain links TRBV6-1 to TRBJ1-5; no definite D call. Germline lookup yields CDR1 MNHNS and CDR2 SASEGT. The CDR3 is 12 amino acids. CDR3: CAAWEGNQPQHF. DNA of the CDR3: TGTGCGGCGTGGGAGGGCAATCAGCCCCAGCATTTT.

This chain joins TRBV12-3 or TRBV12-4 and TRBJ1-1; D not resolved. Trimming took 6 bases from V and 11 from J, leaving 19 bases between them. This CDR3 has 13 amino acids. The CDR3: CASSPVVGSRAFF. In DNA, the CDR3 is TGTGCCAGCAGCCCCGTCGTTGGATCTAGGGCTTTCTTT.

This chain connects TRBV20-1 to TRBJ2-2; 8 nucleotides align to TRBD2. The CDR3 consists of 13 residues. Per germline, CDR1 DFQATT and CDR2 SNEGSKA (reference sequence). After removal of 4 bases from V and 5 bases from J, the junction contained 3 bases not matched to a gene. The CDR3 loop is CSATGGGTGELFF. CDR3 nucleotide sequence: TGCAGTGCTACCGGGGGGGGAACCGGGGAGCTGTTTTTT.

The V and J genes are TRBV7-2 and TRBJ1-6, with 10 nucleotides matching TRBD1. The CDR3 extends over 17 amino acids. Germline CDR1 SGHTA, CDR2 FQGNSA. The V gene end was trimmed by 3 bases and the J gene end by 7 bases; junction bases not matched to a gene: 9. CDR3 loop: CASSFPGQGGFNSPLHF. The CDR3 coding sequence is TGTGCCAGCAGCTTCCCCGGACAGGGGGGTTTCAATTCACCCCTCCACTTT.

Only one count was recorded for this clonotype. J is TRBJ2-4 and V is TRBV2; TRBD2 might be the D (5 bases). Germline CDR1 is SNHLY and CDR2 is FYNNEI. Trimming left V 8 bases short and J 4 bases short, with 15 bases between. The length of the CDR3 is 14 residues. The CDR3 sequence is CASRGYGLKNIQYF. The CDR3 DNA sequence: TGTGCCAGCCGAGGGTACGGGCTAAAAAACATTCAGTACTTC. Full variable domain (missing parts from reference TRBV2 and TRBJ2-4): EPEVTQTPSHQVTQMGQEVILRCVPISNHLYFYWYRQILGQKVEFLVSFYNNEISEKSEIFDDQFSVERPDGSNFTLKIRSTKLEDSAMYFCASRGYGLKNIQYFGAGTRLSVL.

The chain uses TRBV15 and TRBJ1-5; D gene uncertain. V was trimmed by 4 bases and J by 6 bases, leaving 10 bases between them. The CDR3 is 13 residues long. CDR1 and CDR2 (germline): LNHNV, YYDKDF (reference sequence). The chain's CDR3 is CATSNPVSQPQHF. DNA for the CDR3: TGTGCCACCAGCAACCCCGTAAGTCAGCCCCAGCATTTT.

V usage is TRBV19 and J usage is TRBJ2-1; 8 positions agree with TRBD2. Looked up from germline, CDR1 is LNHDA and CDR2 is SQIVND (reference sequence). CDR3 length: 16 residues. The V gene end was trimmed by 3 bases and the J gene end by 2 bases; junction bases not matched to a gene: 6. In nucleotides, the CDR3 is TGTGCCAGTAGTATGACTAGCGTACCTCCCTACAATGAGCAGTTCTTC. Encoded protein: CASSMTSVPPYNEQFF.

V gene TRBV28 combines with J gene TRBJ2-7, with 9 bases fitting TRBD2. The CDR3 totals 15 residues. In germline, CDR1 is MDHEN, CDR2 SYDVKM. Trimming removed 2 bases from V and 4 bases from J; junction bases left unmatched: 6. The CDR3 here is CASSLMRLADYEQYF. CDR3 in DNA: TGTGCCAGCAGTTTAATGCGACTAGCGGATTACGAGCAGTACTTC. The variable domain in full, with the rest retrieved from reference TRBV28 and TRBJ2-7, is DVKVTQSSRYLVKRTGEKVFLECVQDMDHENMFWYRQDPGLGLRLIYFSYDVKMKEKGDIPEGYSVSREKKERFSLILESASTNQTSMYLCASSLMRLADYEQYFGPGTRLTVT.

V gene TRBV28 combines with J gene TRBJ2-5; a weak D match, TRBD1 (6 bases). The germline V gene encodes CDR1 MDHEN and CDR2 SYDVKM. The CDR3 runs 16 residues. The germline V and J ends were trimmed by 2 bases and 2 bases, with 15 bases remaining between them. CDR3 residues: CASSLGLGALQETQYF. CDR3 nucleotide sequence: TGTGCCAGCAGTTTAGGGTTGGGGGCCCTACAAGAGACCCAGTACTTC.

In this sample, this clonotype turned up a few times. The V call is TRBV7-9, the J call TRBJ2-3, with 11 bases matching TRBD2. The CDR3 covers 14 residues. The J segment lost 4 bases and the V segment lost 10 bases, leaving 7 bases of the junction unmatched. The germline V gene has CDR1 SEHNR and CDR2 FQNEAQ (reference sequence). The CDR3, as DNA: TGTGCCACCCTACTAGCGGGAGTGTCAGATACGCAGTATTTT. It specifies CATLLAGVSDTQYF.

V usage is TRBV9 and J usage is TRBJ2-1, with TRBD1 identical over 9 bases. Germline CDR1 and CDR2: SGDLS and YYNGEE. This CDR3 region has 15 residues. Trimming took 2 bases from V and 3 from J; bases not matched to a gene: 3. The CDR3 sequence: CASSVTGGLYNEQFF. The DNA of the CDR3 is TGTGCCAGCAGCGTTACAGGGGGCCTCTACAATGAGCAGTTCTTC.

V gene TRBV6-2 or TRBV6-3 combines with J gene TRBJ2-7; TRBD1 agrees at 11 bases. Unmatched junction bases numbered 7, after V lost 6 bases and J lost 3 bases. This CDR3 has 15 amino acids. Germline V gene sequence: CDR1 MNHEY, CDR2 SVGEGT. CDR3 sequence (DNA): TGTGCCAGCAGATTTTCCGGGACAGGGGGCTACGAGCAGTACTTC. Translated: CASRFSGTGGYEQYF.

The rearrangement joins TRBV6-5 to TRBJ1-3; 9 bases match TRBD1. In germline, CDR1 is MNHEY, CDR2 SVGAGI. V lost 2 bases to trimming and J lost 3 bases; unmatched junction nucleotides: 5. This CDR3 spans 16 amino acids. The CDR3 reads CASSYRTGVDGNTIYF. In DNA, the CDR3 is TGTGCCAGCAGTTACCGGACAGGGGTTGATGGAAACACCATATATTTT.

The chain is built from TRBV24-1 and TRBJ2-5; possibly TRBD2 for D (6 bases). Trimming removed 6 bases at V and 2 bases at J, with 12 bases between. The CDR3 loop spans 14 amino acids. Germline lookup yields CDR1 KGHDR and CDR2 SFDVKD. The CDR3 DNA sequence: TGTGCCACCAGTCGGTCAGGAGGGCAAGAGACCCAGTACTTC. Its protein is CATSRSGGQETQYF.

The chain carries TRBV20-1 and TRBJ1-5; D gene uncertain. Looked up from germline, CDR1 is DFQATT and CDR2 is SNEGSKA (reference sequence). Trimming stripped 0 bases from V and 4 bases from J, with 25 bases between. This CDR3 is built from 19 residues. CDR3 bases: TGCAGTGCTAGAGATGCCTCGGGCAGTTACTACTTGGAAAATCAGCCCCAGCATTTT. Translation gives CSARDASGSYYLENQPQHF.